Presented here are 32 T cell receptor beta chains from one specimen sequenced in a study of T cells in Graves' hyperthyroidism and ophthalmopathy. TCR beta CDR3 regions were amplified from RNA transcripts. The HTBI primer set was used in a first-round RT-PCR of the TCR CDR3. TCRdb used MiXCR to reprocess the multiplex PCR reads, holding one entry per CDR3 protein. This table has about 500,000 distinct CDR3 sequences, 17% appearing once. Sequences were obtained from blood. These receptors came from a woman younger than 35 with Graves' ophthalmopathy.

This clonotype has ten or more counts. V gene TRBV20-1 combines with J gene TRBJ2-3, with D perhaps TRBD1 (6 bases). CDR1 is DFQATT, CDR2 SNEGSKA, per germline (reference sequence). CDR3 size: 14 residues. V shed 7 bases and J shed 4 bases, with 18 bases lying between them. The CDR3 sequence: CSVGGQPRADTQYF. In DNA form, the CDR3 reads TGCAGTGTAGGTGGACAGCCTAGGGCAGATACGCAGTATTTT.

This clonotype was seen ten or more times. The chain recombines TRBV28 with TRBJ2-7; D is perhaps TRBD1 or TRBD2 (5 bases each). V gave up 2 bases and J gave up 5 bases, with 28 bases separating them. The CDR3 length is 19 residues. Germline-derived CDR1 and CDR2 are MDHEN and SYDVKM. The CDR3 here is CASSLDGRAYDSGNHEQYF. The DNA for the CDR3 is TGTGCCAGCAGTTTAGACGGGCGGGCTTACGACTCAGGGAACCACGAGCAGTACTTC. Complete variable domain (other parts from reference TRBV28 and TRBJ2-7): DVKVTQSSRYLVKRTGEKVFLECVQDMDHENMFWYRQDPGLGLRLIYFSYDVKMKEKGDIPEGYSVSREKKERFSLILESASTNQTSMYLCASSLDGRAYDSGNHEQYFGPGTRLTVT.

This clonotype was counted a few times. The germline gene is not matched at one end of the junction; a read error may be the cause. V is TRBV27 and J is TRBJ1-5; 8 nucleotides match TRBD1. From germline, CDR1 is MNHEY and CDR2 SMNVEV (reference sequence). The CDR3 runs to 14 residues. The CDR3 nucleotides are TGTGCCAGCAGTTTGCACAGGGGGGATCAACCCCAGCATTTT. Its translation: CASSLHRGDQPQHF.

This chain joins TRBV27 and TRBJ2-2; D not resolved. V was clipped by 0 bases and J by 0 bases, with 11 bases between them. The CDR3 spans 17 residues. The V gene's germline CDR1 is MNHEY and CDR2 SMNVEV (reference sequence). DNA of the CDR3: TGTGCCAGCAGTTTATCCGCTCTCGCGGCGAACACCGGGGAGCTGTTTTTT. Translation gives CASSLSALAANTGELFF.

The chain joins TRBV11-2 to TRBJ2-4, with 7 bases matching TRBD2. The CDR3 sequence is 19 residues long. The J segment lost 6 bases and the V segment lost 0 bases, leaving 17 bases of the junction unmatched. From germline, CDR1 is SGHAT and CDR2 FQNNGV. The DNA of the CDR3 is TGTGCCAGCAGCTTAGATCGTAGGGAGGGGTTTATGGGACCAAACATTCAGTACTTC. Translation gives CASSLDRREGFMGPNIQYF.

This clonotype was counted ten times or more. The chain has TRBV6-1 and TRBJ2-7; 8 bases fit TRBD2. The CDR3 consists of 15 residues. Germline CDR1 reads MNHNS; CDR2 reads SASEGT. The ends lost 1 base at V and 5 bases at J; junction bases unmatched: 7. The CDR3 DNA reads as TGTGCCAGCAGTGAAGAGTGGCGGGGGGCTCACGAGCAGTACTTC. Residues: CASSEEWRGAHEQYF.

Ten or more counts support this clonotype. The chain links TRBV7-2 to TRBJ2-7; D is ambiguous. The CDR3 spans 14 residues. The V and J ends lost 1 base and 7 bases respectively, with 14 bases between them. CDR1 SGHTA and CDR2 FQGNSA come from the germline V gene. CDR3 sequence (DNA): TGTGCCAGCAGCTTAGATGGTATGTTTCGGGAGCAGTACTTC. This translates into CASSLDGMFREQYF. The full variable domain, in which reference TRBV7-2 and TRBJ2-7 provide the parts outside the CDR3, is GAGVSQSPSNKVTEKGKDVELRCDPISGHTALYWYRQSLGQGLEFLIYFQGNSAPDKSGLPSDRFSAERTGGSVSTLTIQRTQQEDSAVYLCASSLDGMFREQYFGPGTRLTVT.

This clonotype was seen at least ten times. The chain uses TRBV6-1 and TRBJ2-1, with D perhaps TRBD1 (5 bases). V lost 1 base, J lost 2 bases, and 12 bases lay in between. Germline values: CDR1 MNHNS, CDR2 SASEGT. This CDR3 is built from 16 residues. CDR3 sequence: CASSEEGNNPYNEQFF. The DNA for the CDR3 is TGTGCCAGCAGTGAAGAGGGGAATAACCCCTACAATGAGCAGTTCTTC.

The chain combines TRBV9 with TRBJ2-1; TRBD2 aligns across 8 bases. Germline assignment: CDR1 SGDLS and CDR2 YYNGEE. This CDR3 is 13 amino acids long. Losses at the gene ends were 4 bases for V and 11 bases for J; bases not matched to a gene: 8. The CDR3 bases are TGTGCCAGCAGCTCCGGAGCGGGGGTGAAGCAGTTCTTC. Its protein product is CASSSGAGVKQFF.

The sample holds many counts of this clonotype. The chain links TRBV7-3 to TRBJ2-3, with D unresolved. The V and J ends lost 2 bases and 1 base respectively, with 4 bases between them. The germline CDR1 and CDR2 sequences are SGHTA and FQGTGA. The CDR3 runs 13 residues. The CDR3 nucleotides are TGTGCCAGCAGCTTACCCGGCACAGATACGCAGTATTTT. Translation gives CASSLPGTDTQYF. The whole variable domain, remainder taken from reference TRBV7-3 and TRBJ2-3, is GAGVSQTPSNKVTEKGKYVELRCDPISGHTALYWYRQSLGQGPEFLIYFQGTGAADDSGLPNDRFFAVRPEGSVSTLKIQRTERGDSAVYLCASSLPGTDTQYFGPGTRLTVL.

This clonotype was seen at least ten times. DNA of the CDR3: TGTGCCAGCAGTTCGACAGGTCTCTACGAGCAGTACTTC. It translates to CASSSTGLYEQYF. J is TRBJ2-7 and V is TRBV6-1; the D gene is possibly TRBD1 (6 bases). This CDR3 spans 13 amino acids. Trimming removed 5 bases from V and 3 bases from J, with 11 bases in between. The germline gives CDR1 MNHNS, CDR2 SASEGT.

This rearrangement joins TRBV19 to TRBJ1-2; TRBD1 might be the D (6 bases). CDR3 size: 21 residues. Trimming took off 3 bases at V and 5 bases at J, with 34 bases between the two ends. CDR1 LNHDA and CDR2 SQIVND come from the germline V gene (reference sequence). The CDR3 bases are TGTGCCAGTAGTATGGGGGCAGGAGCGCGGCAGGAGCTACGGGGGCCTTATGGCTACACCTTC. Residues: CASSMGAGARQELRGPYGYTF.

This clonotype was found many times. The rearrangement links TRBV12-3 or TRBV12-4 to TRBJ1-2; D gene unclear. The CDR3 length is 14 residues. Trimming removed 2 bases at V and 6 bases at J, with 13 bases between. CDR3 sequence reads: CASSLRGRINGYTF. The DNA of the CDR3 is TGTGCCAGCAGTTTAAGAGGGAGGATCAATGGCTACACCTTC.

This clonotype was picked up many times. The chain links TRBV30 to TRBJ2-1; TRBD2 agrees at 9 bases. The CDR3 has 14 amino acids. CDR1 is GTSNPN, CDR2 SVGIG, per germline (reference sequence). Unmatched junction bases numbered 9, after V lost 5 bases and J lost 7 bases. The CDR3 bases are TGTGCCTGGGATGCGGGAGGGGGGGGTAATGAGCAGTTCTTC. It specifies CAWDAGGGGNEQFF.

This clonotype was detected a few times. This sequence joins TRBV12-3 or TRBV12-4 and TRBJ1-2, with 10 bases identical to TRBD1. J lost 10 bases, V lost 6 bases, and 8 bases had no gene match. The length of the CDR3 is 13 residues. CDR3 protein: CASSLGQGLAYTF. In DNA, the CDR3 is TGTGCCAGCAGCCTGGGACAGGGGTTAGCCTACACCTTC.

This clonotype was recorded many times. The chain joins TRBV6-1 to TRBJ1-1, with D possibly TRBD1 on 5 matching bases. The CDR3 sequence is 14 residues long. In germline, CDR1 is MNHNS, CDR2 SASEGT. Trimming took 3 bases from V and 3 from J, leaving 11 bases between them. The chain's CDR3 is CASSDLRGHTEAFF. The CDR3, as DNA: TGTGCCAGCAGTGACCTACGGGGCCACACTGAAGCTTTCTTT.

The V and J genes are TRBV7-9 and TRBJ1-2, with a weak D call TRBD1 (5 bases). This CDR3 contains 14 residues. Germline V gives CDR1 SEHNR, CDR2 FQNEAQ (reference sequence). With 1 base removed from V and 8 bases from J, the gap between germline ends came to 14 bases. For the CDR3, the DNA is TGTGCCAGCAGCTTAGTAGAGACAGTAGACGGCTACACCTTC. It translates to CASSLVETVDGYTF.

The J gene is TRBJ1-1, the V gene TRBV27; unclear D gene. Looked up from germline, CDR1 is MNHEY and CDR2 is SMNVEV (reference sequence). Trimming took off 5 bases at V and 1 base at J, with 8 bases between the two ends. This CDR3 has 13 residues. The CDR3 spells CASSRIGNTEAFF. The CDR3 region has the DNA TGTGCCAGCAGTCGGATAGGGAACACTGAAGCTTTCTTT.

The table lists this clonotype with many counts. This CDR3 is CASSVEAWGNNEQFF. The CDR3 DNA follows: TGTGCCAGCAGCGTAGAGGCGTGGGGGAACAATGAGCAGTTCTTC. The chain links TRBV9 to TRBJ2-1, with D perhaps assigned TRBD1 or TRBD2 (5 bases each). The CDR3 contains 15 residues. Germline-derived CDR1 and CDR2 are SGDLS and YYNGEE. Between the trimmed V and J ends, which lost 0 bases and 5 bases, there was a span of 12 bases.

The sample holds a few counts of this clonotype. This sequence may be a read error, since a much larger clone differs from it by one base. The genes are TRBV30 and TRBJ2-7; perhaps TRBD2 as D (5 bases). This CDR3 is 16 amino acids long. V was pared by 3 bases and J by 0 bases, with 18 bases between. The germline V gene encodes CDR1 GTSNPN and CDR2 SVGIG (reference sequence). The CDR3 nucleotides are TGTGCCTGGAGCCTTATCCAAACTAGGGCCTCCTACGAGCAGTACTTC. The encoded protein is CAWSLIQTRASYEQYF.

The chain joins TRBV6-5 to TRBJ1-6; 7 bases are shared with TRBD1. V was pared by 2 bases and J by 7 bases, with 5 bases of the junction left unmatched. The germline CDR1 and CDR2 sequences are MNHEY and SVGAGI. The CDR3 is made up of 15 amino acids. CDR3 nucleotides: TGTGCCAGCAGTTACACGGCAGGGGGAAATTCACCCCTCCACTTT. Its protein product is CASSYTAGGNSPLHF.

A few counts support this clonotype. The genes are TRBV24-1 and TRBJ1-1; D is unclear. This CDR3 has 12 amino acids. The V gene lost 0 bases and the J gene lost 5 bases, with 3 bases spanning the gap. CDR1 and CDR2 from the germline V gene are KGHDR and SFDVKD. The CDR3, as DNA: TGTGCCACCAGTGATTTGGGGACTGAAGCTTTCTTT. Residues: CATSDLGTEAFF.

A note on this clonotype: The CDR3 end shows no conserved phenylalanine or tryptophan, and so a read error is likely. The chain carries TRBV6-5 and TRBJ2-7; D is perhaps TRBD2 (6 bases). CDR3 length: 16 residues. With 0 bases removed from V and 0 bases from J, the gap between germline ends came to 12 bases. CDR1 and CDR2 (germline): MNHEY, SVGAGI. The CDR3 DNA reads as TGTGCCAGCAGTTACTCAAAACTGGGACTCTCCTACGAGCAGTACTAC. Residues: CASSYSKLGLSYEQYY.

This clonotype was observed at least ten times. V is TRBV12-3 or TRBV12-4 and J is TRBJ2-7, with 7 bases aligning to TRBD1. J was trimmed by 0 bases and V by 6 bases; bases with no gene match: 14. This CDR3 contains 17 residues. CDR3 in DNA: TGTGCCAGCAGACAAAACAGGGGAAATCATCGCTCCTACGAGCAGTACTTC. Translation gives CASRQNRGNHRSYEQYF.

V is TRBV5-6 and J is TRBJ1-5; 7 bases are shared with TRBD1. Germline loops: CDR1 SGHDT, CDR2 YYEEEE. V was pared by 1 base and J by 4 bases, with 5 bases of the junction left unmatched. CDR3 length: 15 amino acids. CDR3 bases: TGTGCCAGCAGCTTGTGGGACAGATTAAATCAGCCCCAGCATTTT. It encodes CASSLWDRLNQPQHF. The full variable domain, rest sourced from reference TRBV5-6 and TRBJ1-5, is DAGVTQSPTHLIKTRGQQVTLRCSPKSGHDTVSWYQQALGQGPQFIFQYYEEEERQRGNFPDRFSGHQFPNYSSELNVNALLLGDSALYLCASSLWDRLNQPQHFGDGTRLSIL.

The sample holds many counts of this clonotype. The chain joins TRBV19 to TRBJ1-1; the D gene is possibly TRBD1 (5 bases). CDR1 is LNHDA and CDR2 is SQIVND in the germline V gene (reference sequence). V dropped 9 bases and J dropped 4 bases, with 18 bases sitting between them. The CDR3 is 14 residues long. The CDR3 DNA follows: TGTGCCAGCATCGGGACTTCATGGAGCACTGAAGCTTTCTTT. This sequence encodes CASIGTSWSTEAFF.

There are many counts of this clonotype. The chain joins TRBV7-2 to TRBJ2-1, with 10 bases fitting TRBD2. V was pared by 4 bases and J by 0 bases, with 3 bases of the junction left unmatched. Germline CDR1 and CDR2: SGHTA and FQGNSA. The CDR3 extends over 16 amino acids. The CDR3 is CASSSTSGTSYNEQFF. CDR3 nucleotide sequence: TGTGCCAGCAGCTCTACTAGCGGGACCTCCTACAATGAGCAGTTCTTC.

Many counts were recorded for this clonotype. The chain couples TRBV20-1 to TRBJ1-1; no clear D. V was shortened by 1 base and J by 10 bases, with 10 bases between the two germline ends. The CDR3 has 11 residues. Germline lookup yields CDR1 DFQATT and CDR2 SNEGSKA (reference sequence). The CDR3 region is CSARGQGLAFF. The DNA of the CDR3 is TGCAGTGCTAGAGGCCAAGGGTTAGCTTTCTTT.

This clonotype was picked up many times. The rearrangement joins TRBV7-9 to TRBJ2-7, with 10 bases aligning to TRBD2. The length of the CDR3 is 15 residues. Germline trimming cut 4 bases from V and 2 bases from J; bases unmatched to any gene: 5. The germline CDR1 and CDR2 sequences are SEHNR and FQNEAQ (reference sequence). The DNA of the CDR3 is TGTGCCAGCAGCTCCTCAAGCGGGGGGGCCTACGAGCAGTACTTC. Encoded protein: CASSSSSGGAYEQYF.

This clonotype was counted at least ten times. J is TRBJ2-7 and V is TRBV6-1, with D maybe TRBD2 (5 bases). The ends were cut back, 1 base at V and 4 bases at J, with 14 bases in the middle. This CDR3 is 15 amino acids long. The V gene's germline CDR1 is MNHNS and CDR2 SASEGT. DNA for the CDR3: TGTGCCAGCAGTGAAGGTGAGGGTTTTCTTTACGAGCAGTACTTC. Translated, it gives CASSEGEGFLYEQYF.

J is TRBJ2-7 and V is TRBV7-9, with a possible D match to TRBD1 (7 bases). V lost 5 bases, J lost 2 bases, and 13 bases lay in between. The CDR3 totals 14 residues. The germline gives CDR1 SEHNR, CDR2 FQNEAQ (reference sequence). The CDR3 DNA is TGTGCCAGCAGCCCCCGGGGGACAGCCTACGAGCAGTACTTC. It codes for CASSPRGTAYEQYF.

The V gene is TRBV29-1, the J gene TRBJ1-1; D remains ambiguous. Per germline, CDR1 SQVTM and CDR2 ANQGSEA. The V end was cut by 2 bases, the J end by 1 base, with 2 bases between. The CDR3 runs 11 residues. The CDR3 DNA sequence: TGCAGCGTTGAAAAGAACACTGAAGCTTTCTTT. Encoded protein: CSVEKNTEAFF.